The 8 T cell receptor beta chains presented below share a single source sample, sequenced in a study of blood T cell repertoires in COVID-19. TCRdb keeps only in-frame clones here, not all; method: immunoSEQ multiplex PCR. The table includes roughly 130,000 clones, less than 85% detected once. The specimen was peripheral blood. Receptor source: a woman between 55 and 75 years old with acute or convalescent COVID-19.

The V call is TRBV6-5, the J call TRBJ1-4, with TRBD1 as a possible D gene (5 bases). Per germline, CDR1 MNHEY and CDR2 SVGAGI. Trimming removed 6 bases at V and 6 bases at J, with 11 bases between. The CDR3 sequence is 13 residues long. The CDR3 bases are TGTGCCAGCAGCCAACAGGAAGATGAAAAACTGTTTTTT. This gives the protein CASSQQEDEKLFF.

The V and J genes are TRBV5-1 and TRBJ2-3, with 11 bases aligning to TRBD2. The CDR3 spans 15 residues. Germline-derived CDR1 and CDR2 are SGHRS and YFSETQ. V trimming: 2 bases; J trimming: 3 bases; junction bases outside the gene matches: 2. For the CDR3, the DNA is TGCGCCAGCAGCTTCTTAGCGGGGGGGACAGATACGCAGTATTTT. It encodes CASSFLAGGTDTQYF. Filled out from reference TRBV5-1 and TRBJ2-3, the complete variable domain reads KAGVTQTPRYLIKTRGQQVTLSCSPISGHRSVSWYQQTPGQGLQFLFEYFSETQRNKGNFPGRFSGRQFSNSRSEMNVSTLELGDSALYLCASSFLAGGTDTQYFGPGTRLTVL.

This rearrangement joins TRBV6-5 to TRBJ1-1; D ambiguous. CDR3 length: 13 residues. The ends were cut back, 8 bases at V and 1 base at J, with 11 bases in the middle. In germline, CDR1 is MNHEY, CDR2 SVGAGI. The CDR3 protein is CASANSRNTEAFF. As DNA, the CDR3 is TGTGCCAGCGCCAATTCCAGGAACACTGAAGCTTTCTTT.

The chain recombines TRBV5-1 with TRBJ1-5; possibly TRBD1 for D (6 bases). V was pared by 5 bases and J by 5 bases, with 14 bases between. Germline assignment: CDR1 SGHRS and CDR2 YFSETQ. The CDR3 has 14 residues. The CDR3 spells CASSKDSGDQPQHF. In nucleotides, the CDR3 is TGCGCCAGCAGTAAGGACAGTGGGGATCAGCCCCAGCATTTT.

V gene TRBV10-3 combines with J gene TRBJ2-5; 9 nucleotides align to TRBD2. V gave up 5 bases and J gave up 4 bases; unmatched junction bases: 2. The CDR3 totals 13 residues. Germline loops: CDR1 ENHRY, CDR2 SYGVKD. CDR3 sequence (DNA): TGTGCCATCAGTAGCGGGGGGCGAGAGACCCAGTACTTC. This sequence encodes CAISSGGRETQYF.

The chain uses TRBV27 and TRBJ2-4, with D unclear. Deletions cut 2 bases from V and 1 base from J, with 6 bases between. Germline-derived CDR1 and CDR2 are MNHEY and SMNVEV (reference sequence). This CDR3 is 14 amino acids long. The CDR3 DNA follows: TGTGCCAGCAGTTTACTGAGGGCCAAAAACATTCAGTACTTC. Amino acid sequence: CASSLLRAKNIQYF.

The J gene is TRBJ1-5, the V gene TRBV21-1; TRBD1 is the table's D call, not checked against the DNA. TRBV21-1 represents a pseudogene. The CDR3 contains 19 residues. The CDR3 sequence is CASSSNRDRGRESNQPQHF. The CDR3 nucleotides are TGTGCCAGCAGCTCAAACAGAGACAGGGGGAGGGAAAGCAATCAGCCCCAGCATTTT.

This clone has a single count. The CDR3 here is CASSPTDRAQETQYF. CDR3 coding DNA: TGTGCCAGCTCACCAACCGACAGGGCCCAAGAGACCCAGTACTTC. The rearrangement links TRBV18 to TRBJ2-5; TRBD1 matches 7 bases. Losses at the gene ends were 2 bases for V and 1 base for J; bases not matched to a gene: 4. This CDR3 region has 15 residues. Germline lookup yields CDR1 KGHSH and CDR2 LQKENI. The entire variable domain, with the rest obtained from reference TRBV18 and TRBJ2-5, is as follows: NAGVMQNPRHLVRRRGQEARLRCSPMKGHSHVYWYRQLPEEGLKFMVYLQKENIIDESGMPKERFSAEFPKEGPSILRIQQVVRGDSAAYFCASSPTDRAQETQYFGPGTRLLVL.